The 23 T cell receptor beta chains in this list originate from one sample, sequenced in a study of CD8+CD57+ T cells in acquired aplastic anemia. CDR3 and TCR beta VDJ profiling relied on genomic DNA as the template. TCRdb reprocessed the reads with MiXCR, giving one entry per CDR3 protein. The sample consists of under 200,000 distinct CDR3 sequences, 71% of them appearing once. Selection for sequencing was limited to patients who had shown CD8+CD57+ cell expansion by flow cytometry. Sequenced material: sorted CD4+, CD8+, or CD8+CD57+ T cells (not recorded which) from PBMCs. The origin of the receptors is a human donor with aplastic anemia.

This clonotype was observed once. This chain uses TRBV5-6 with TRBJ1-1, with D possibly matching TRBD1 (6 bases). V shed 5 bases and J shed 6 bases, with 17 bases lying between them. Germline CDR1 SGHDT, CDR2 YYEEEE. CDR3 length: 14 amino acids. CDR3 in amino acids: CASREGGGTAEAFF. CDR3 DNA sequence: TGTGCCAGCAGAGAGGGAGGGGGAACGGCTGAAGCTTTCTTT.

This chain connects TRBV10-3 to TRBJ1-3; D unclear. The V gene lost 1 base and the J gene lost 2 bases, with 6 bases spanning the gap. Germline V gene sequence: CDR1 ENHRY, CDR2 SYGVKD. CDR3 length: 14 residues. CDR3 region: CAISEWIAGNTIYF. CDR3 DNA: TGTGCCATCAGTGAGTGGATCGCTGGAAACACCATATATTTT.

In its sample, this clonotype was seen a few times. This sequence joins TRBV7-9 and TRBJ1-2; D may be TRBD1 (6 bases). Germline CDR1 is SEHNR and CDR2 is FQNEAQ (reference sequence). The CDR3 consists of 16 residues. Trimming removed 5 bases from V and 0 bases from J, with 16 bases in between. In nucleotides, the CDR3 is TGTGCCAGCAGCCACACCTCGGACAGATCTAACTATGGCTACACCTTC. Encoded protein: CASSHTSDRSNYGYTF.

CDR3: CASSIETGYGYTF. CDR3 nucleotides: TGTGCCAGTAGTATAGAGACTGGCTATGGCTACACCTTC. The rearrangement links TRBV19 to TRBJ1-2; D is unresolved. The V and J ends lost 0 bases and 4 bases respectively, with 6 bases between them. This CDR3 spans 13 amino acids. Germline values: CDR1 LNHDA, CDR2 SQIVND (reference sequence).

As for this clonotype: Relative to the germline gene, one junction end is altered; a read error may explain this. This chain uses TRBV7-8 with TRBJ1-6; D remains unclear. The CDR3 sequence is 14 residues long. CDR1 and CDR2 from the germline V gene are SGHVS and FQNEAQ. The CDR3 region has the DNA TGTGCCAGCGGCTTAGGGCGGGTAGATTCACCCCTCCACTTT. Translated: CASGLGRVDSPLHF.

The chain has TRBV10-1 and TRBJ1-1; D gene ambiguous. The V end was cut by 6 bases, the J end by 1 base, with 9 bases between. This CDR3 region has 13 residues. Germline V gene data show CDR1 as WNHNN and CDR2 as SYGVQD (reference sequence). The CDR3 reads CASRQTENTEAFF. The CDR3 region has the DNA TGCGCCAGCAGGCAGACGGAGAACACTGAAGCTTTCTTT.

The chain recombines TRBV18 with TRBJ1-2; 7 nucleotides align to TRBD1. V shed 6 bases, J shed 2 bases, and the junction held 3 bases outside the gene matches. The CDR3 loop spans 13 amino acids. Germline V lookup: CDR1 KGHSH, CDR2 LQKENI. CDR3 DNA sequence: TGTGCCAGCTCTTCGACAGGGAACTATGGCTACACCTTC. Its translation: CASSSTGNYGYTF.

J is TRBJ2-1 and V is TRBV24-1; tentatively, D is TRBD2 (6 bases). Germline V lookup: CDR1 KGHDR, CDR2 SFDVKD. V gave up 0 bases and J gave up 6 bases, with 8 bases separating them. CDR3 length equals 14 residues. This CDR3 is CATSDLFSGNEQFF. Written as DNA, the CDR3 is TGTGCCACCAGTGATTTGTTTAGCGGCAATGAGCAGTTCTTC.

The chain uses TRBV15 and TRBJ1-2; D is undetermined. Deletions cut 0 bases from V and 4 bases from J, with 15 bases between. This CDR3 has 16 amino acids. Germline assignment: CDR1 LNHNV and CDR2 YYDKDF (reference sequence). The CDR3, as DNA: TGTGCCACCAGCAGAGATGGTGGAGGGCCCCGCTATGGCTACACCTTC. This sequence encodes CATSRDGGGPRYGYTF. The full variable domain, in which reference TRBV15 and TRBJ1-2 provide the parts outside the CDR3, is DAMVIQNPRYQVTQFGKPVTLSCSQTLNHNVMYWYQQKSSQAPKLLFHYYDKDFNNEADTPDNFQSRRPNTSFCFLDIRSPGLGDTAMYLCATSRDGGGPRYGYTFGSGTRLTVV.

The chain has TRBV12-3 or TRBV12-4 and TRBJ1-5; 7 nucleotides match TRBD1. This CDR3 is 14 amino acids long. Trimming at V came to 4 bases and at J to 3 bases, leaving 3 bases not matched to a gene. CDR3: CASSWTGNNQPQHF. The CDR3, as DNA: TGTGCCAGCAGTTGGACAGGCAACAATCAGCCCCAGCATTTT.

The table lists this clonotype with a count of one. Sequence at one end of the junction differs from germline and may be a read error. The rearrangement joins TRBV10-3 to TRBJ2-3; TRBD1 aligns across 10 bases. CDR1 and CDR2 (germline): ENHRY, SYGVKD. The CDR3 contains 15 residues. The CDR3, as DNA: TGTGCCACCAGTGTGAGGACAGGGGGGCCAGATACGCAGTATTTT. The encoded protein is CATSVRTGGPDTQYF.

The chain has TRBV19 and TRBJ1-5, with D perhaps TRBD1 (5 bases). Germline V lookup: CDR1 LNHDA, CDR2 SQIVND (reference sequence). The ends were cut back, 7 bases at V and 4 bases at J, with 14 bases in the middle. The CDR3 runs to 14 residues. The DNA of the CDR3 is TGTGCCAGTAAGCTGCAGGGTGGGAATCAGCCCCAGCATTTT. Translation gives CASKLQGGNQPQHF.

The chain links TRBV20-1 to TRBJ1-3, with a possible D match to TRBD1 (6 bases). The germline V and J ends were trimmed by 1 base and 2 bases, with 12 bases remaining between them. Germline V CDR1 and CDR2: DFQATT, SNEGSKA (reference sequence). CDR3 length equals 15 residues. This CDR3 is CSARGPGVPGNTIYF. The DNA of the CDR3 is TGCAGTGCTAGAGGACCAGGGGTTCCTGGAAACACCATATATTTT.

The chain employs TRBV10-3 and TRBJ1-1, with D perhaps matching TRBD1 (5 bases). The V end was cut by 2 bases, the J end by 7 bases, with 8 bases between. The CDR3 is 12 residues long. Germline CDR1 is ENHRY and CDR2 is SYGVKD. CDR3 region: CAISENRYEAFF. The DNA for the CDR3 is TGTGCCATCAGTGAGAACAGGTATGAAGCTTTCTTT.

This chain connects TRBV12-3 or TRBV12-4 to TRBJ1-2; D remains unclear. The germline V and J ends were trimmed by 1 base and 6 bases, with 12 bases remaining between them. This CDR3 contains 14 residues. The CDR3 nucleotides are TGTGCCAGCAGTTTAGAAGGAGATTTGAATGGCTACACCTTC. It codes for CASSLEGDLNGYTF.

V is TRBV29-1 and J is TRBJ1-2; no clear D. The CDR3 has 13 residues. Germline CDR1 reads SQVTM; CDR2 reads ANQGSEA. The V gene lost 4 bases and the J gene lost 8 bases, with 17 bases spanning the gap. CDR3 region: CSVGPRLVEGYTF. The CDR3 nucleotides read TGCAGCGTTGGACCCAGGCTGGTGGAGGGCTACACCTTC.

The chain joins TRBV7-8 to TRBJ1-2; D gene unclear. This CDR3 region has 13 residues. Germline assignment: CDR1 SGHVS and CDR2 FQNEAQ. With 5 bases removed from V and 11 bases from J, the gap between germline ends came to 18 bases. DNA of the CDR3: TGTGCCAGCAGCGCGGACTGGGAGCGTGGATACACCTTC. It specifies CASSADWERGYTF.

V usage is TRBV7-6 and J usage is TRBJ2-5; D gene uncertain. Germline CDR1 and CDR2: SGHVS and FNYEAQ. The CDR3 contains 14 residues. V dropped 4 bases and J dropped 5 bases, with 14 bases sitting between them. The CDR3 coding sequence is TGTGCCAGCAGCTCCATGGTAGTCGGGGAGACCCAGTACTTC. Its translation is CASSSMVVGETQYF.

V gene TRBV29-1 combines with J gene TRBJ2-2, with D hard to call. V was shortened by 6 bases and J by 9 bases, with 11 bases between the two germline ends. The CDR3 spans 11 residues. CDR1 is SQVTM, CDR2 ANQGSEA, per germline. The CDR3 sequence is CSVPIDRELFF. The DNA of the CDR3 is TGCAGCGTCCCAATCGACAGGGAGCTGTTTTTT.

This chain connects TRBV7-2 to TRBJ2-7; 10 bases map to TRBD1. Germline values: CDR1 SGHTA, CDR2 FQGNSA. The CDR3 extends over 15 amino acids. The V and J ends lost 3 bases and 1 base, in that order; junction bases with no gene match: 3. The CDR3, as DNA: TGTGCCAGCAGCTTGGACAGGGGGAGATCCTACGAGCAGTACTTC. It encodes CASSLDRGRSYEQYF.

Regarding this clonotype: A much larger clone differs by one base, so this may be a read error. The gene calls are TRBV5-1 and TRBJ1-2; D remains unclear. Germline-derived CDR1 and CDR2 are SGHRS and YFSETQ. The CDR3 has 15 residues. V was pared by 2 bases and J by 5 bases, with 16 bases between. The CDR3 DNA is TGCGCCAGCAGCTTAGGTAGGAGGTTCGATTATGGCTACACCTTC. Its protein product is CASSLGRRFDYGYTF.

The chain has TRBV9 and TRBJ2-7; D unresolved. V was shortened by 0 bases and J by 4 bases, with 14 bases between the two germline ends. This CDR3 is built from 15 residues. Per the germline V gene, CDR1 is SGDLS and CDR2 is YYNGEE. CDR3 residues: CASSVAVGAGYEQYF. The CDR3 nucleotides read TGTGCCAGCAGCGTAGCGGTTGGTGCCGGGTACGAGCAGTACTTC.

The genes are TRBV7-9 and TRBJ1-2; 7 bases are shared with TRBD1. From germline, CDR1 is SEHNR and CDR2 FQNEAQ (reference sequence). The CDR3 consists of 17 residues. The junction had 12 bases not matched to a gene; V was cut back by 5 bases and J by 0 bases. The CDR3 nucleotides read TGTGCCAGCAGCAGCAAGGGACAGCTAGCCCCTAACTATGGCTACACCTTC. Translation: CASSSKGQLAPNYGYTF.